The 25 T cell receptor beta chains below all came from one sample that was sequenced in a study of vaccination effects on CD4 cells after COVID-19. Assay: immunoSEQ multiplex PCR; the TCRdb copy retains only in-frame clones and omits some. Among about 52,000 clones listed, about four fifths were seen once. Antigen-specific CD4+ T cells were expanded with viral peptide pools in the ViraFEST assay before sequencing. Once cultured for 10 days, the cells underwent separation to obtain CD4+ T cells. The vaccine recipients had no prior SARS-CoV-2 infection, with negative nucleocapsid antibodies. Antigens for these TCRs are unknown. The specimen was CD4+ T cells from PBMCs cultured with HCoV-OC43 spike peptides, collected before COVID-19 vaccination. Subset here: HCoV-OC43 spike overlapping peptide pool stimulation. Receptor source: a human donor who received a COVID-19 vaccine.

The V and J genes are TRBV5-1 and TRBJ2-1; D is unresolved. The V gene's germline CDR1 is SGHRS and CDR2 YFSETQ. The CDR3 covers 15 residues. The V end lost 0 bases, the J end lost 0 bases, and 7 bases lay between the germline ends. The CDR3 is CASSLASSSYNEQFF. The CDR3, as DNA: TGCGCCAGCAGCTTGGCCTCGAGCTCCTACAATGAGCAGTTCTTC.

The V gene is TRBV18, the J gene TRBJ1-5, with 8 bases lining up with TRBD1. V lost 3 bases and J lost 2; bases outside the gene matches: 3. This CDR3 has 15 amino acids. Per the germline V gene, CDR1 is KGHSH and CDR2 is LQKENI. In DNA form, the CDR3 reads TGTGCCAGCTCACCGCAGGGACAGGGCAATCAGCCCCAGCATTTT. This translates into CASSPQGQGNQPQHF.

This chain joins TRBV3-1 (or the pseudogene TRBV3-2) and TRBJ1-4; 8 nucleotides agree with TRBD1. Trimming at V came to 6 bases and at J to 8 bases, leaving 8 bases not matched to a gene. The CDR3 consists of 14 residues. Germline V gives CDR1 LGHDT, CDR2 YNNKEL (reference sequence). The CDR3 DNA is TGTGCCAGCAGTCGCGGGACAGGAACAGAAAAACTGTTTTTT. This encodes CASSRGTGTEKLFF.

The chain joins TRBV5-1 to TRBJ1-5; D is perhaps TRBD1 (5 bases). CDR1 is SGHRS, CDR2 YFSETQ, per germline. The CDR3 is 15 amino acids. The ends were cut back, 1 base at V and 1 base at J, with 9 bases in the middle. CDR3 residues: CASSLRGGSNQPQHF. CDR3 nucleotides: TGCGCCAGCAGCTTGCGGGGGGGAAGCAATCAGCCCCAGCATTTT.

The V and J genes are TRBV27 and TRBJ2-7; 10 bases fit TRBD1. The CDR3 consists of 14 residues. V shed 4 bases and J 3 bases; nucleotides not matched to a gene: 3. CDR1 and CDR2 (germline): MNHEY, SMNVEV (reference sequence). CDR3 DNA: TGTGCCAGCAGTTCGGGACAGGGGAACTACGAGCAGTACGTC. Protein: CASSSGQGNYEQYV.

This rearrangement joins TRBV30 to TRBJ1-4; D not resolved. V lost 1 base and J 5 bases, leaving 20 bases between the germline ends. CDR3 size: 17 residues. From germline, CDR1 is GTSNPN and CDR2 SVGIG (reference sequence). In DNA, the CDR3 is TGTGCCTGGAGTGACAGAGACACGAAGAGTAGAAATGAAAAACTGTTTTTT. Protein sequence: CAWSDRDTKSRNEKLFF.

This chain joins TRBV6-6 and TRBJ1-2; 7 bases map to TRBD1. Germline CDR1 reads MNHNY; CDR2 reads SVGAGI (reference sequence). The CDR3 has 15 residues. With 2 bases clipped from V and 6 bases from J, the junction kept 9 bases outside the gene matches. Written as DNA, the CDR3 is TGTGCCAGCAGTTACGGGAGGGGGCGGGACGATGGCTACACCTTC. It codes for CASSYGRGRDDGYTF.

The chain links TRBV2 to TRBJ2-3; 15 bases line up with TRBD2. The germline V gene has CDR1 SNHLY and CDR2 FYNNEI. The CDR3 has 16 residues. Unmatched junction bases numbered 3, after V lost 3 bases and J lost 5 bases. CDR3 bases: TGTGCCAGCAGTGAGTGGACTAGCGGGGGGGAAGATACGCAGTATTTT. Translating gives CASSEWTSGGEDTQYF.

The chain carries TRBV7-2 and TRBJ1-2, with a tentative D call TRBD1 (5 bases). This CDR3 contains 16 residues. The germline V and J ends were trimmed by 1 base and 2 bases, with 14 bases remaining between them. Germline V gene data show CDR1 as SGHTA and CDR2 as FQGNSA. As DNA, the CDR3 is TGTGCCAGCAGCTTAGGTCAGGGCCGCGGCAACTATGGCTACACCTTC. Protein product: CASSLGQGRGNYGYTF.

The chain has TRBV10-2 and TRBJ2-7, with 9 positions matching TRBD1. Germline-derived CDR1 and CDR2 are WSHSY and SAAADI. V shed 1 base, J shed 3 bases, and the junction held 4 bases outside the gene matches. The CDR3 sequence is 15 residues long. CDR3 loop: CASSEFDRGNYEQYV. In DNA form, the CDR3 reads TGCGCCAGCAGTGAGTTCGACAGGGGGAACTACGAGCAGTACGTC.

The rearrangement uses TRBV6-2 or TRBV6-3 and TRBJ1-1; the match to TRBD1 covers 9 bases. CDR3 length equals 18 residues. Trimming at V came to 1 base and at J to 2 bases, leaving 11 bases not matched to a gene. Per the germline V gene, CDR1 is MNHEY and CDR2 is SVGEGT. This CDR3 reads CASSYLPGQGVGNTEAFF. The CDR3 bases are TGTGCCAGCAGTTACTTGCCGGGACAGGGAGTTGGTAACACTGAAGCTTTCTTT.

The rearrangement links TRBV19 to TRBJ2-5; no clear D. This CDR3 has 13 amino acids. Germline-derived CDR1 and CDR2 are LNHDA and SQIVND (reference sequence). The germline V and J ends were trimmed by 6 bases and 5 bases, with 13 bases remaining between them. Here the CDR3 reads CASRKDRWETQYF. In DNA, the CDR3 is TGTGCCAGTAGGAAGGATAGGTGGGAGACCCAGTACTTC.

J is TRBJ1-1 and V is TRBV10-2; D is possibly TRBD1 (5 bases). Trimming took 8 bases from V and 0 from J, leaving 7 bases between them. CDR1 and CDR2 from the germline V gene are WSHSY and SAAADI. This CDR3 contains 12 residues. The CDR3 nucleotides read TGCGCCAGCGGGACCTTGAACACTGAAGCTTTCTTT. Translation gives CASGTLNTEAFF.

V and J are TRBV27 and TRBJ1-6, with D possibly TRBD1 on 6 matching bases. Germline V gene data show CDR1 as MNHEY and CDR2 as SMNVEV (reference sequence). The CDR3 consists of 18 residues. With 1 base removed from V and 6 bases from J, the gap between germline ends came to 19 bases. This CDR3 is CASSLYIRGSRINSPLHF. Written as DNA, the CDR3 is TGTGCCAGCAGTTTATACATAAGGGGGTCTCGAATTAATTCACCCCTCCACTTT.

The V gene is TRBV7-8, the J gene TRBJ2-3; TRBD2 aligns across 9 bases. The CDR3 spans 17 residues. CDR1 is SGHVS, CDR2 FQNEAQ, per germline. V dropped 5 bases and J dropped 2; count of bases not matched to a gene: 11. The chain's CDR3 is CASSPRGLARVTDTQYF. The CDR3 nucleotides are TGTGCCAGCAGCCCCCGGGGACTAGCTCGTGTCACAGATACGCAGTATTTT.

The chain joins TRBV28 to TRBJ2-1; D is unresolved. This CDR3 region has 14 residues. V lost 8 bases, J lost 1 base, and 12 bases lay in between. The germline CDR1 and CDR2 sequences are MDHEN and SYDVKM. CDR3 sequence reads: CASGRWGSYNEQFF. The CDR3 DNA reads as TGTGCCAGCGGGCGATGGGGATCCTACAATGAGCAGTTCTTC. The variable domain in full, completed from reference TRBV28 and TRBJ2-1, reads DVKVTQSSRYLVKRTGEKVFLECVQDMDHENMFWYRQDPGLGLRLIYFSYDVKMKEKGDIPEGYSVSREKKERFSLILESASTNQTSMYLCASGRWGSYNEQFFGPGTRLTVL.

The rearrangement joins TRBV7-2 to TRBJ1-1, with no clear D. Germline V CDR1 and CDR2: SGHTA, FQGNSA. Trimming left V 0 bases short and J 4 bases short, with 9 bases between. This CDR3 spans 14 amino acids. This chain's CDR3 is CASSLAAAITEAFF. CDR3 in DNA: TGTGCCAGCAGCTTAGCGGCAGCGATCACTGAAGCTTTCTTT.

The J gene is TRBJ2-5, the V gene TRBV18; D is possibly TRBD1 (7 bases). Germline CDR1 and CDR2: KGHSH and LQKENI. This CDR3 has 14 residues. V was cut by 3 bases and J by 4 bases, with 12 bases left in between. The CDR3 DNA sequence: TGTGCCAGCTCACCGCAGGGGGGTCGAGAGACCCAGTACTTC. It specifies CASSPQGGRETQYF.

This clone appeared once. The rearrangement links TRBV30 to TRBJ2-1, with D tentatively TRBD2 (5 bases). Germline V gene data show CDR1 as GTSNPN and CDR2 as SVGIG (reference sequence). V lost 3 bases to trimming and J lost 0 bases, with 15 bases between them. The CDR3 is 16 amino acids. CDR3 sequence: CAWSPVGKSSYNEQFF. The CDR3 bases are TGTGCCTGGAGCCCCGTCGGGAAGAGCTCCTACAATGAGCAGTTCTTC. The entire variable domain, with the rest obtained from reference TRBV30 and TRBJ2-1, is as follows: SQTIHQWPATLVQPVGSPLSLECTVEGTSNPNLYWYRQAAGRGLQLLFYSVGIGQISSEVPQNLSASRPQDRQFILSSKKLLLSDSGFYLCAWSPVGKSSYNEQFFGPGTRLTVL.

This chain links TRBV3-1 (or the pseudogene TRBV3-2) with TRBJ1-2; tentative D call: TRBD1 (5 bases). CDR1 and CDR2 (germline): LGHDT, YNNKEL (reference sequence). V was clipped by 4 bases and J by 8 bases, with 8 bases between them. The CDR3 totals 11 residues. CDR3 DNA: TGTGCCAGCAGCCTGGGGCCCGGCTACACCTTC. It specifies CASSLGPGYTF.

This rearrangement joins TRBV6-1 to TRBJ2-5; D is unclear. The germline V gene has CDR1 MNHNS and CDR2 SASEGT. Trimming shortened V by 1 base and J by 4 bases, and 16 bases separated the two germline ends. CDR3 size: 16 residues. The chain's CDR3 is CASSEVVQPGRETQYF. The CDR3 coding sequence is TGTGCCAGCAGTGAAGTAGTACAGCCGGGTAGAGAGACCCAGTACTTC.

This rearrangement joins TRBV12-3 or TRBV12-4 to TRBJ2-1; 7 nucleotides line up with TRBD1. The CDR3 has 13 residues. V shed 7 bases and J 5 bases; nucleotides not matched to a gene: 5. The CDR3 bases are TGTGCCAGCACCTCCCAGGGGGACAATGAGCAGTTCTTC. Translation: CASTSQGDNEQFF.

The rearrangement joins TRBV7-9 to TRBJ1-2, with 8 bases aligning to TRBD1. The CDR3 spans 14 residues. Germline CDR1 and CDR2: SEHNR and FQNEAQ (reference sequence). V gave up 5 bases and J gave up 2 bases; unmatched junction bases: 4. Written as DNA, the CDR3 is TGTGCCAGCAGCCGACAGGGGTTCAACTATGGCTACACCTTC. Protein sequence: CASSRQGFNYGYTF.

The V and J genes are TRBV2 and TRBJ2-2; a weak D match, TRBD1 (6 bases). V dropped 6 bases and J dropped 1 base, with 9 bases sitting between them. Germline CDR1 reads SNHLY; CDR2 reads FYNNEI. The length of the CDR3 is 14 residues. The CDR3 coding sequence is TGTGCCAGCAGATTGGGACAGAACACCGGGGAGCTGTTTTTT. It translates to CASRLGQNTGELFF. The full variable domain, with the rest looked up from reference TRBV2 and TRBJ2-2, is EPEVTQTPSHQVTQMGQEVILRCVPISNHLYFYWYRQILGQKVEFLVSFYNNEISEKSEIFDDQFSVERPDGSNFTLKIRSTKLEDSAMYFCASRLGQNTGELFFGEGSRLTVL.

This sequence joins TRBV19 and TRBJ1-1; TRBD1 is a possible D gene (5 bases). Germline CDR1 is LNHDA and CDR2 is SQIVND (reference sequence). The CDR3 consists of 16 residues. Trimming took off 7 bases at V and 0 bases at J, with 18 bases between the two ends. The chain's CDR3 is CASKGIGRGVNTEAFF. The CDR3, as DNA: TGTGCCAGTAAAGGTATTGGACGAGGGGTGAACACTGAAGCTTTCTTT.